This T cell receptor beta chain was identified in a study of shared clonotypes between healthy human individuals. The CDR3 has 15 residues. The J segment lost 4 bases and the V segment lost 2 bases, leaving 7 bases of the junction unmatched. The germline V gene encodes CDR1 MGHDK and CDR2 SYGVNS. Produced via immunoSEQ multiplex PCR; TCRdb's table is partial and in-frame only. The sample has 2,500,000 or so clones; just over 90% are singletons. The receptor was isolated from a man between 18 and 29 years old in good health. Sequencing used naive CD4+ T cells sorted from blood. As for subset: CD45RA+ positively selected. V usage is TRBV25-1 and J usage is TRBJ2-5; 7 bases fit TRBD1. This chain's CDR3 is CASSENRGMRETQYF. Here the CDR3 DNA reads TGTGCCAGCAGTGAAAACAGGGGAATGCGAGAGACCCAGTACTTC.